This T cell receptor (beta chain) was sequenced in a study of blood T cell repertoires in COVID-19. Background on the study: T cells, B-cell-depleted T cells, or PBMCs provided the cDNA or gDNA that served as material.

V lost 5 bases and J lost 0, with 11 bases in between. In germline, CDR1 is SNHLY, CDR2 FYNNEI. This CDR3 is built from 15 residues. Libraries were prepared by immunoSEQ multiplex PCR; TCRdb keeps only in-frame clonotypes and omits some of them. The table has around 150,000 clones, under 90% seen once. The V and J genes are TRBV2 and TRBJ2-4; no firm D call. This clonotype was obtained from a woman older than 75 in a cohort sampled during active or convalescent COVID-19. Sequencing was done on a sample of peripheral blood. CDR3 sequence (DNA): TGTGCCAGCAGTCCGGAGCTACTAGCCAAAAACATTCAGTACTTC. Its translation: CASSPELLAKNIQYF. The entire variable domain, with the rest obtained from reference TRBV2 and TRBJ2-4, is as follows: EPEVTQTPSHQVTQMGQEVILRCVPISNHLYFYWYRQILGQKVEFLVSFYNNEISEKSEIFDDQFSVERPDGSNFTLKIRSTKLEDSAMYFCASSPELLAKNIQYFGAGTRLSVL.